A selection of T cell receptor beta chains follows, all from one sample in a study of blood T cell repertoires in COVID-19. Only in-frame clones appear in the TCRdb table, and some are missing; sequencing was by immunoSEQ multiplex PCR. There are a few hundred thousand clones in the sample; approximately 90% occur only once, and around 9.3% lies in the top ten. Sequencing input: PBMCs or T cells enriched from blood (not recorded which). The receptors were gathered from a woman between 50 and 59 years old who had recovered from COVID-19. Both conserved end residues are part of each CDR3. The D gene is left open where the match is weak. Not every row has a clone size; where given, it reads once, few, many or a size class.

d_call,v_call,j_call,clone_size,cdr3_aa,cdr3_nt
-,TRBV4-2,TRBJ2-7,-,CASSQEGFLGETYEQYF,TGTGCCAGCAGCCAAGAGGGGTTTCTCGGGGAGACCTACGAGCAGTACTTC
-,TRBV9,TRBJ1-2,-,CASSMQTALYGYTF,TGTGCCAGCAGCATGCAGACAGCTCTCTATGGCTACACCTTC
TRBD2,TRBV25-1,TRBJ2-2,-,CASSPGLAGATTGELFF,TGTGCCAGCAGTCCGGGACTAGCGGGGGCTACCACCGGGGAGCTGTTTTTT
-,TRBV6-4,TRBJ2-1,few,CASSDSIRGDYNEQFF,TGTGCCAGCAGTGACTCGATCAGGGGGGACTACAATGAGCAGTTCTTC
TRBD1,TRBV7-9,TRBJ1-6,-,CASSGGQGHYNSPLHF,TGTGCCAGCAGCGGAGGACAGGGTCACTATAATTCACCCCTCCACTTT
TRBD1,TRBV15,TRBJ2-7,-,CATSRSGTGAEQYF,TGTGCCACCAGCAGATCCGGGACAGGGGCCGAGCAGTACTTC
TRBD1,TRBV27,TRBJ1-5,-,CASSPDRAGNQPQHF,TGTGCCAGCAGTCCTGACAGGGCGGGGAATCAGCCCCAGCATTTT
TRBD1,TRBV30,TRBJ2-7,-,CAWSVLLDWTGSSYEQYF,TGTGCCTGGAGTGTACTCCTCGACTGGACAGGTTCCTCCTACGAGCAGTACTTC
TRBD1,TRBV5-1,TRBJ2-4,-,CASSGGQGDIQYF,TGCGCCAGCAGCGGGGGACAGGGGGACATTCAGTACTTC
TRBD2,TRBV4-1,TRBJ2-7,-,CASSQDMEAGANYEQYF,TGCGCCAGCAGCCAAGATATGGAAGCGGGGGCCAACTACGAGCAGTACTTC
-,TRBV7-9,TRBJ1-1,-,CASSLAWGTNTEAFF,TGTGCCAGCAGCTTAGCTTGGGGCACTAACACTGAAGCTTTCTTT
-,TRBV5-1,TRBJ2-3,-,CASSLGQSTDTQYF,TGCGCCAGCAGCTTGGGGCAGTCCACAGATACGCAGTATTTT
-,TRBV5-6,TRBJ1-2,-,CASSGQILTGLGGYTF,TGTGCCAGCAGCGGTCAAATTCTAACAGGGTTGGGCGGCTACACCTTC
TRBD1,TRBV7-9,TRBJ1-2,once,CASSLVPGQGDYGYTF,TGTGCCAGCAGCTTAGTGCCGGGACAGGGAGACTATGGCTACACCTTC
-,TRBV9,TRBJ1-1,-,CASSLDEGQNTEAFF,TGTGCCAGCAGCCTTGATGAGGGACAGAACACTGAAGCTTTCTTT
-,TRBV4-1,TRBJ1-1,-,CASSQQGSQAFF,TGCGCCAGCAGCCAACAGGGCTCTCAAGCTTTCTTT
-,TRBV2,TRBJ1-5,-,CASSEARGAGQPQHF,TGTGCCAGCAGTGAAGCTCGGGGGGCTGGTCAGCCCCAGCATTTT
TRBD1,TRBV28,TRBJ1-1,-,CASQQGVNTEAFF,TGTGCCAGCCAACAGGGGGTCAACACTGAAGCTTTCTTT
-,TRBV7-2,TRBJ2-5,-,CASSGQSLRETQYF,TGTGCCAGCAGTGGACAGAGTCTCAGAGAGACCCAGTACTTC
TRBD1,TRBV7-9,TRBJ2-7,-,CASSLYGDRGSSYEQYF,TGTGCCAGCAGCTTATATGGAGACAGGGGATCGTCCTACGAGCAGTACTTC
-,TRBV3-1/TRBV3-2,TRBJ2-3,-,CASSQVTGADTQYF,TGTGCCAGCAGCCAAGTAACGGGTGCAGATACGCAGTATTTT
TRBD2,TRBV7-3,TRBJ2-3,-,CASQRGVGDTQYF,TGTGCTTCGCAACGGGGGGTAGGAGATACGCAGTATTTT
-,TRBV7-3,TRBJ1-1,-,CASSLSRENTEAFF,TGTGCCAGCAGCTTATCGAGGGAGAACACTGAAGCTTTCTTT
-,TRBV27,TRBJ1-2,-,CASSLSQAMLGYTF,TGTGCCAGCAGTTTGTCACAGGCCATGTTGGGCTACACCTTC
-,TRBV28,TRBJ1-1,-,CASSYDRRTEAFF,TGTGCCAGCAGTTACGACCGGAGGACTGAAGCTTTCTTT
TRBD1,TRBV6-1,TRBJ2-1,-,CASSESWDRGDLSDEQFF,TGTGCCAGCAGTGAATCGTGGGACAGGGGGGATTTGAGCGATGAGCAGTTCTTC
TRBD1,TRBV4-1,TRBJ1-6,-,CASSQGQGLGNSPLHF,TGCGCCAGCAGCCAAGGACAGGGGCTGGGTAATTCACCCCTCCACTTT
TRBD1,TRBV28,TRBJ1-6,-,CASSLGVAGQYNSPLHF,TGTGCCAGCAGCTTGGGAGTTGCGGGACAGTATAATTCACCCCTCCACTTT
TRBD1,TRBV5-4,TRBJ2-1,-,CASSPYRGTEQFF,TGTGCCAGCAGCCCCTACAGGGGGACTGAGCAGTTCTTC
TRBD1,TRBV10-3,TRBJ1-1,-,CAISAVGQQLVNTEAFF,TGTGCCATCAGTGCTGTGGGACAGCAACTAGTGAACACTGAAGCTTTCTTT
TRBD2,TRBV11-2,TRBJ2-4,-,CASSFGTSGGTAKNIQYF,TGTGCCAGCAGCTTTGGGACTAGCGGGGGCACGGCCAAAAACATTCAGTACTTC
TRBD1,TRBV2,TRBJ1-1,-,CASTNRGVTEAFF,TGTGCCAGCACAAACAGGGGCGTCACTGAAGCTTTCTTT
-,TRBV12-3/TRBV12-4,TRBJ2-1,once,CASSFRDEQFF,TGTGCCAGCAGTTTTCGGGATGAGCAGTTCTTC
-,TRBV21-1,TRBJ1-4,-,CASTRGEKLFF,TGTGCCAGCACCCGGGGTGAAAAACTGTTTTTT
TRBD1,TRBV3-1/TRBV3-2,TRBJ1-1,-,CASTPPRGGSGMNTEAFF,TGTGCCAGCACCCCTCCACGAGGGGGCTCGGGTATGAACACTGAAGCTTTCTTT
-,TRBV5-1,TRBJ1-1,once,CASQPAGGTEAFF,TGCGCCAGCCAGCCGGCCGGAGGCACTGAAGCTTTCTTT
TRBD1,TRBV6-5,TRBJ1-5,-,CASKPTQGAGQPQHF,TGTGCCAGCAAACCGACCCAGGGGGCGGGTCAGCCCCAGCATTTT
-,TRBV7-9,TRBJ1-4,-,CASSPLFYRTKTNEKLFF,TGTGCCAGCAGCCCCCTTTTCTACCGAACCAAAACTAATGAAAAACTGTTTTTT
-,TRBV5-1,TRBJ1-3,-,CASSGPEGSGNTIYF,TGCGCCAGCAGCGGTCCGGAGGGCTCTGGAAACACCATATATTTT
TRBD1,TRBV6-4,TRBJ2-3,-,CASSPGQGAGDTQYF,TGTGCCAGCAGCCCGGGACAGGGGGCAGGGGATACGCAGTATTTT
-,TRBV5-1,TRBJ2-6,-,CASSPWGPGANVLTF,TGCGCCAGCAGCCCCTGGGGCCCTGGGGCCAACGTCCTGACTTTC
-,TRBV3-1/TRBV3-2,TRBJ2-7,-,CASSQGGRQYF,TGTGCCAGCAGCCAAGGAGGCCGGCAGTACTTC
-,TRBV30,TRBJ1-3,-,CAWTYTGQRNTIYF,TGTGCCTGGACTTATACAGGGCAACGAAACACCATATATTTT
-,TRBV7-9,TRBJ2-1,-,CASSFTSSYNEQFF,TGTGCCAGCAGCTTTACGAGCTCCTACAATGAGCAGTTCTTC
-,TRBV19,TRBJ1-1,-,CASSNGEGLGTEAFF,TGTGCCAGTAGCAACGGGGAGGGTTTAGGCACTGAAGCTTTCTTT
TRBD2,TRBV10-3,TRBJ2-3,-,CAINTGGRADTQYF,TGTGCCATCAACACGGGGGGGCGGGCAGATACGCAGTATTTT
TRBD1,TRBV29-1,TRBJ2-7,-,CSAGTGRSYEQYF,TGCAGCGCCGGGACAGGCCGTTCCTACGAGCAGTACTTC
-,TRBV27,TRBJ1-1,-,CASKLWGAWGNTEAFF,TGTGCCAGCAAACTTTGGGGAGCTTGGGGTAACACTGAAGCTTTCTTT